This T cell receptor (beta chain) derives from a study of cytomegalovirus exposure and HLA in healthy donors. Study in general: Caucasian-associated ancestry cluster membership applied to around 76% of 398 genotyped donors.

Study-wide findings and caveats: About 150 TCR beta chains were listed as cytomegalovirus-associated. As a later analysis showed, a missense DCLRE1C variant was linked to trimming of TCR beta V- and J-genes.

Germline V gene lookup returns CDR1 MRHNA and CDR2 SNTAGT. This CDR3 has 16 residues. J gave up 11 bases and V 3 bases, and 14 bases lay outside the gene matches. Of note for this clone: Its antigen is as yet unknown.

PCR amplification relied on 60 Vbeta primers (plus 13 Jbeta primers). Repertoires were generated with immunoSEQ multiplex PCR, while TCRdb's copy carries only in-frame clones and drops some. The sample yields 120,000 to 150,000 clones, 60% to 80% seen once. Sequenced input: PBMCs. This receptor was identified in a male donor in good health and CMV-seronegative. The rearrangement uses TRBV6-4 and TRBJ2-3; 10 bases agree with TRBD1. The CDR3 nucleotides read TGTGCCAGCAGTGATCAGCCGGGACAGGGGTTTAGTAAGCAGTATTTT. It is translated as CASSDQPGQGFSKQYF.